The T cell receptor (beta chain) under discussion was sequenced for a study of regulatory T cells in long-lasting Graves disease. Germline CDR1 is SEHNR and CDR2 is FQNEAQ (reference sequence). The V and J ends lost 3 bases and 4 bases, in that order; junction bases with no gene match: 6. This CDR3 contains 15 residues. This clonotype was seen more than once but under ten times. Combining iRepertoire HTBI primers with Arm-PCR of CDR3 regions, the authors built TCR beta libraries. TCRdb processed the multiplex PCR reads anew with MiXCR; each CDR3 protein has one entry. The sample includes hundreds of thousands of distinct CDR3 sequences, 15% to 20% of them seen just once. Time point noted: newly diagnosed GD, antithyroid drugs for less than 3 months. RNA extracted from PBMCs served as the sequencing template. These records were also assigned to another study, of T cells in Graves' hyperthyroidism and ophthalmopathy. From that second work: The HTBI primer set was used in a first-round RT-PCR of the TCR CDR3.

This TCR came from a woman aged 40-65 years with Graves disease. The material sequenced was peripheral blood mononuclear cells (PBMCs), taken at new diagnosis, from a patient treated with antithyroid drugs. The chain joins TRBV7-9 to TRBJ1-3; 7 bases are shared with TRBD1. The CDR3 here is CASSFSGTEGNTIYF. DNA for the CDR3: TGTGCCAGCAGCTTTTCCGGGACAGAGGGAAACACCATATATTTT. The full variable domain, in which reference TRBV7-9 and TRBJ1-3 provide the parts outside the CDR3, is DTGVSQNPRHKITKRGQNVTFRCDPISEHNRLYWYRQTLGQGPEFLTYFQNEAQLEKSRLLSDRFSAERPKGSFSTLEIQRTEQGDSAMYLCASSFSGTEGNTIYFGEGSWLTVV.